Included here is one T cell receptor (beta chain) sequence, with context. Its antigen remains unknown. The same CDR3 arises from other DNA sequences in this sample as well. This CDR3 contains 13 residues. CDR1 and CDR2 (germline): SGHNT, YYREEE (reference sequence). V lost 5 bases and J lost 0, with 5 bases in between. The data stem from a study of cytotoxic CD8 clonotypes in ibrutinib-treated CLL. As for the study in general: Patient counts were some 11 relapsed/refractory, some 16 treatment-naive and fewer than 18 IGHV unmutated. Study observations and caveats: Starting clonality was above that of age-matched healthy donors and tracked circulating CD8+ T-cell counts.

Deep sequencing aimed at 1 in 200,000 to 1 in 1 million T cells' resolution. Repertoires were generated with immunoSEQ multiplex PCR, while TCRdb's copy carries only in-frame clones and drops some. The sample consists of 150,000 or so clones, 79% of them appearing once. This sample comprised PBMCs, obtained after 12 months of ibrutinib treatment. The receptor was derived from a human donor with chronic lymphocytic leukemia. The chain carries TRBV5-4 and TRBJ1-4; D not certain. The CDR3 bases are TGTGCCAGCAGTCCTGCAACTAATGAAAAACTGTTTTTT. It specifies CASSPATNEKLFF.